This T cell receptor (beta chain) is from a study of blood T cell repertoires in COVID-19. Study overall: PBMCs, B-cell-depleted T cells, or T cells provided the cDNA or gDNA that made up the material.

The CDR3 contains 13 residues. Germline lookup yields CDR1 SGHDN and CDR2 FVKESK. V lost 0 bases, J lost 6 bases, and 9 bases lay in between. Libraries were prepared by immunoSEQ multiplex PCR; TCRdb keeps only in-frame clonotypes and omits some of them. The sample carries some 100,000 clones, less than 85% recorded once. The sequencing sample was made of peripheral blood. The TCR comes from a human donor in a cohort sampled during active or convalescent COVID-19. V and J are TRBV14 and TRBJ2-7; D gene unclear. CDR3 sequence: CASSQDPRSEQYF. The DNA of the CDR3 is TGTGCCAGCAGCCAAGATCCCAGATCCGAGCAGTACTTC.